A single sample gave rise to the 13 T cell receptor beta chains below, sequenced in a study of control samples from healthy donors and cancer patients. Measured with immunoSEQ multiplex PCR; TCRdb has only the in-frame clones, and not every one. The table has roughly 92,000 clones, around 90% seen once; the top ten hold approximately 7.6%. Sequencing was done on a sample of blood. All receptors derive from a woman aged 55-75 years in good health.

The chain employs TRBV4-2 and TRBJ1-6, with D possibly matching TRBD1 (5 bases). The V end was cut by 0 bases, the J end by 8 bases, with 14 bases between. The V gene's germline CDR1 is LGHNA and CDR2 YNFKEQ. The CDR3 is 16 residues long. The CDR3 sequence: CASSQEEGQGYSPLHF. The CDR3 nucleotides are TGTGCCAGCAGCCAAGAAGAGGGGCAGGGTTATTCACCCCTCCACTTT.

The chain recombines TRBV7-9 with TRBJ2-5, with no clear D. In germline, CDR1 is SEHNR, CDR2 FQNEAQ (reference sequence). V lost 3 bases and J 2 bases, leaving 10 bases between the germline ends. The CDR3 has 14 residues. The CDR3 spells CASSFSTTQETQYF. The CDR3 DNA reads TGTGCCAGCAGCTTTAGTACTACTCAAGAGACCCAGTACTTC.

The table lists this clone with a count of one. The V and J genes are TRBV18 and TRBJ1-3, with D perhaps TRBD1 (5 bases). This CDR3 is 17 amino acids long. Germline lookup yields CDR1 KGHSH and CDR2 LQKENI. The V end was cut by 2 bases, the J end by 5 bases, with 19 bases between. CDR3 coding DNA: TGTGCCAGCTCACCAAGTCTGGGACCGGATTTGAGAAACACCATATATTTT. Protein sequence: CASSPSLGPDLRNTIYF.

The chain employs TRBV2 and TRBJ2-1; 11 bases match TRBD2. The germline gives CDR1 SNHLY, CDR2 FYNNEI. Trimming cost V 2 bases and J 9 bases; bases outside gene matches: 9. The CDR3 runs to 16 residues. DNA of the CDR3: TGTGCCAGCAGTGAAATATTAGCGGGAGGGCTCACTGAGCAGTTCTTC. This translates into CASSEILAGGLTEQFF.

In this sample, this clone turned up a few times. The rearrangement joins TRBV5-4 to TRBJ1-2; D gene unclear. V dropped 3 bases and J dropped 5 bases, with 11 bases sitting between them. The CDR3 is 13 amino acids. Germline V gene data show CDR1 as SGHNT and CDR2 as YYREEE (reference sequence). CDR3 sequence reads: CASSWGTDYGYTF. The CDR3 DNA reads TGTGCCAGCAGCTGGGGTACCGATTATGGCTACACCTTC.

This chain connects TRBV7-2 to TRBJ2-1; 11 bases agree with TRBD2. The CDR3 contains 18 residues. Trimming cost V 4 bases and J 3 bases; bases outside gene matches: 11. Germline loops: CDR1 SGHTA, CDR2 FQGNSA. As DNA, the CDR3 is TGTGCCAGCAGCTCTAAACCCGGGACTAGCGGCTTCTACAATGAGCAGTTCTTC. Protein product: CASSSKPGTSGFYNEQFF.

This chain links TRBV6-2 or TRBV6-3 with TRBJ1-1; D perhaps matches TRBD1 (6 bases). The ends were cut back, 0 bases at V and 11 bases at J, with 22 bases in the middle. CDR1 is MNHEY and CDR2 is SVGEGT in the germline V gene. The CDR3 consists of 16 residues. The CDR3 DNA reads TGTGCCAGCAGTTACTCGAGAACAGGGCCAGAGAGGAACGCTTTCTTT. As protein: CASSYSRTGPERNAFF.

The chain recombines TRBV30 with TRBJ1-2, with 9 bases that match TRBD1. CDR1 and CDR2 from the germline V gene are GTSNPN and SVGIG (reference sequence). Trimming at V came to 2 bases and at J to 7 bases, leaving 8 bases not matched to a gene. The CDR3 consists of 14 residues. The CDR3: CAWSSTQGARGYTF. DNA of the CDR3: TGTGCCTGGAGTTCTACACAGGGGGCGCGTGGCTACACCTTC.

The chain employs TRBV5-1 and TRBJ1-4; D is undetermined. In germline, CDR1 is SGHRS, CDR2 YFSETQ. CDR3 length equals 13 residues. With 5 bases removed from V and 3 bases from J, the gap between germline ends came to 8 bases. In DNA form, the CDR3 reads TGCGCCAGCAGTTTCGGGGCTAATGAAAAACTGTTTTTT. It yields the protein CASSFGANEKLFF.

The CDR3 DNA follows: TGTGCCAGCAGCCAGCCTGCAGGGCGATACGAGCAGTACTTC. Protein product: CASSQPAGRYEQYF. The chain uses TRBV4-2 and TRBJ2-7, with D perhaps TRBD1 (5 bases). The V and J ends lost 3 bases and 4 bases respectively, with 13 bases between them. Germline V gene data show CDR1 as LGHNA and CDR2 as YNFKEQ. This CDR3 region has 14 residues.

This clone was seen a few times. The chain carries TRBV25-1 and TRBJ2-7; 9 nucleotides match TRBD1. The J segment lost 1 base and the V segment lost 4 bases, leaving 8 bases of the junction unmatched. The CDR3 extends over 16 amino acids. Germline V gene lookup returns CDR1 MGHDK and CDR2 SYGVNS. CDR3 sequence: CASSAAGTGISYEQYF. In DNA, the CDR3 is TGTGCCAGCAGTGCGGCCGGGACAGGGATTTCCTACGAGCAGTACTTC.

This clone has a handful of counts. This chain connects TRBV7-9 to TRBJ1-1; 9 nucleotides align to TRBD1. CDR3 size: 15 residues. Germline loops: CDR1 SEHNR, CDR2 FQNEAQ (reference sequence). After removal of 1 base from V and 4 bases from J, the junction contained 4 bases not matched to a gene. CDR3 sequence: CASSLGTGVGTEAFF. The CDR3 coding sequence is TGTGCCAGCAGCTTAGGGACAGGGGTCGGCACTGAAGCTTTCTTT.

The chain is built from TRBV5-8 and TRBJ1-2, with D perhaps TRBD1 (5 bases). V shed 0 bases and J shed 3 bases, with 9 bases lying between them. Looked up from germline, CDR1 is SGHTS and CDR2 is YDEGEE. The CDR3 runs 14 residues. The CDR3 DNA sequence: TGTGCCAGCAGCTTGGCCGACAGATACTATGGCTACACCTTC. This sequence encodes CASSLADRYYGYTF.